The 10 T cell receptor beta chains in this list originate from one sample, sequenced in a study of T-cell memory formation after mild COVID-19. In TCRdb, the 5' RACE reads were re-called with MiXCR into one record per CDR3 protein. The table includes some 160,000 distinct CDR3 sequences, roughly a third detected once. Sequenced input: PBMCs or a T cell subset sorted from them (not recorded which). These TCRs come from an adult woman who had mild COVID-19 (a few samples of this study predate the infection). Cell type and time point are not known.

The V gene is TRBV12-3 or TRBV12-4, the J gene TRBJ2-7; no clear D gene. Trimming took off 2 bases at V and 3 bases at J, with 11 bases between the two ends. CDR3 length: 14 amino acids. The CDR3 DNA is TGTGCCAGCAGTTTATCCACCGCACACTACGAGCAGTACTTC. Translated, it gives CASSLSTAHYEQYF.

J is TRBJ1-1 and V is TRBV4-1; 8 bases match TRBD1. Per germline, CDR1 MGHRA and CDR2 YSYEKL. V trimming: 1 base; J trimming: 6 bases; junction bases outside the gene matches: 4. This CDR3 comprises 14 residues. CDR3 sequence (DNA): TGCGCCAGCAGCCAAGGCCAGACAGGGGCTGAAGCTTTCTTT. Translated, it gives CASSQGQTGAEAFF.

This clonotype has only a few counts. The chain combines TRBV7-3 with TRBJ2-7; 7 bases are shared with TRBD2. The CDR3 is 13 residues long. V lost 0 bases, J lost 7 bases, and 3 bases stayed unmatched. Germline lookup yields CDR1 SGHTA and CDR2 FQGTGA. Here the CDR3 reads CASSLTLRGEQYF. The CDR3 DNA follows: TGTGCCAGCAGCTTAACTTTGCGGGGGGAGCAGTACTTC.

The gene calls are TRBV18 and TRBJ2-3; D call uncertain. CDR3 length equals 13 residues. CDR1 and CDR2 from the germline V gene are KGHSH and LQKENI. Deletions cut 6 bases from V and 3 bases from J, with 10 bases between. The CDR3 here is CASSVPMTDTQYF. For the CDR3, the DNA is TGTGCCAGCTCCGTCCCGATGACAGATACGCAGTATTTT. Full variable domain (remainder filled in from reference TRBV18 and TRBJ2-3): NAGVMQNPRHLVRRRGQEARLRCSPMKGHSHVYWYRQLPEEGLKFMVYLQKENIIDESGMPKERFSAEFPKEGPSILRIQQVVRGDSAAYFCASSVPMTDTQYFGPGTRLTVL.

This sequence joins TRBV7-9 and TRBJ2-1; D unresolved. The V and J ends lost 1 base and 10 bases respectively, with 5 bases between them. CDR3 size: 11 residues. Per the germline V gene, CDR1 is SEHNR and CDR2 is FQNEAQ (reference sequence). The CDR3 spells CASSLVREQFF. CDR3 DNA sequence: TGTGCCAGCAGCTTAGTCCGGGAGCAGTTCTTC.

The table lists this clonotype with a few counts. This chain uses TRBV5-1 with TRBJ2-5, with 7 nucleotides matching TRBD2. CDR3 size: 15 residues. Trimming took 4 bases from V and 3 from J; bases not matched to a gene: 9. Germline V gives CDR1 SGHRS, CDR2 YFSETQ. CDR3 amino acids: CASSLGRLAEETQYF. The CDR3, as DNA: TGCGCCAGCAGCCTGGGGAGGCTAGCGGAAGAGACCCAGTACTTC.

This clonotype was counted a single time. V usage is TRBV5-4 and J usage is TRBJ1-1, with 8 bases identical to TRBD1. In germline, CDR1 is SGHNT, CDR2 YYREEE (reference sequence). Trimming removed 9 bases from V and 1 base from J; junction bases left unmatched: 5. There are 13 residues in the CDR3. The CDR3 DNA follows: TGTGCCATCATGGGACAGGAGAACACTGAAGCTTTCTTT. Translation: CAIMGQENTEAFF. Supplemented by reference TRBV5-4 and TRBJ1-1, the full variable domain reads ETGVTQSPTHLIKTRGQQVTLRCSSQSGHNTVSWYQQALGQGPQFIFQYYREEENGRGNFPPRFSGLQFPNYSSELNVNALELDDSALYLCAIMGQENTEAFFGQGTRLTVV.

CDR3 sequence (DNA): TGTGCCAGCAGCCCAGGCGTGTTGTACGAGCAGTACTTC. Translated, it gives CASSPGVLYEQYF. V gene TRBV3-1 combines with J gene TRBJ2-7; no firm D call. Between the trimmed V and J ends, which lost 4 bases and 4 bases, there was a span of 11 bases. There are 13 residues in the CDR3. The V gene's germline CDR1 is LGHDT and CDR2 YNNKEL (reference sequence).

This clonotype was counted only a few times. The gene calls are TRBV12-3 or TRBV12-4 and TRBJ2-4; the D is unclear. V was trimmed by 1 base and J by 15 bases, leaving 13 bases between them. The CDR3 is 12 residues long. CDR3 DNA sequence: TGTGCCAGCAGTTTAGTCCCCGGGCCCTGGTACTTC. Protein product: CASSLVPGPWYF.

In this sample, this clonotype turned up a few times. The genes are TRBV12-3 or TRBV12-4 and TRBJ1-6; 7 bases are shared with TRBD1. The J segment lost 6 bases and the V segment lost 4 bases, leaving 12 bases of the junction unmatched. The length of the CDR3 is 17 residues. CDR3 coding DNA: TGTGCCAGCAGTTCACGGACAGGCCCTGCGATTAATTCACCCCTCCACTTT. Protein sequence: CASSSRTGPAINSPLHF.